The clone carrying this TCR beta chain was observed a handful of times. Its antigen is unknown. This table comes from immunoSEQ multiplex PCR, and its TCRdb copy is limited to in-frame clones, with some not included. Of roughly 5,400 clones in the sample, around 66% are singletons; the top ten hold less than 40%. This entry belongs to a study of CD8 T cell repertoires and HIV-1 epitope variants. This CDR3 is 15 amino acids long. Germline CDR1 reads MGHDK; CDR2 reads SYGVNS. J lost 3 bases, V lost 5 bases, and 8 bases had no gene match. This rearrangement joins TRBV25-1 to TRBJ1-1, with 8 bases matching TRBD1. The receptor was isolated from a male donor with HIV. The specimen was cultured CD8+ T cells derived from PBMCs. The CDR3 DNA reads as TGTGCCAGCAGTCCCTACAGGGGGAATGACACTGAAGCTTTCTTT. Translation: CASSPYRGNDTEAFF.